The rows below give T cell receptor beta chains drawn from one sample of a study of cytomegalovirus exposure and HLA in healthy donors. The assay was immunoSEQ multiplex PCR, and TCRdb's table has in-frame clones only and misses some. Among about 160,000 clones listed, approximately 86% were seen once. Sequencing was carried out using PBMCs. These receptors all come from a man aged 25-45 years in good health and CMV-seropositive. Each CDR3 is given with its conserved first and last residue. Fields, in order: D gene, CDR3 length, J gene, V gene, clone size, CDR3 protein, CDR3 DNA. The D gene is left open where the match is weak. Some rows mark clone size as missing; the rest say once, few, many or name a class of expanded clone.

D gene: TRBD1; CDR3 length: 15; J gene: TRBJ2-2; V gene: TRBV4-2; clone size: NA; CDR3 protein: CASSPDRPNTGELFF; CDR3 DNA: TGTGCCAGCAGCCCGGACAGGCCGAACACCGGGGAGCTGTTTTTT
D gene: TRBD2; CDR3 length: 15; J gene: TRBJ2-2; V gene: TRBV11-2; clone size: NA; CDR3 protein: CASRRGGAGGGELFF; CDR3 DNA: TGTGCCAGCAGGCGCGGGGGGGCCGGCGGCGGGGAGCTGTTTTTT
D gene: TRBD1; CDR3 length: 15; J gene: TRBJ2-3; V gene: TRBV5-8; clone size: NA; CDR3 protein: CASSLRDRDADTQYF; CDR3 DNA: TGTGCCAGCAGCTTGAGGGACAGGGACGCAGATACGCAGTATTTT
D gene: TRBD2; CDR3 length: 14; J gene: TRBJ2-7; V gene: TRBV4-3; clone size: NA; CDR3 protein: CASSQDAGAYEQYF; CDR3 DNA: TGCGCCAGCAGCCAAGATGCGGGGGCCTACGAGCAGTACTTC
D gene: NA; CDR3 length: 16; J gene: TRBJ1-1; V gene: TRBV18; clone size: few; CDR3 protein: CASSPGHGVGNTEAFF; CDR3 DNA: TGTGCCAGCTCACCGGGGCATGGGGTTGGGAACACTGAAGCTTTCTTT
D gene: NA; CDR3 length: 17; J gene: TRBJ2-2; V gene: TRBV4-3; clone size: NA; CDR3 protein: CASSQDREHPNTGELFF; CDR3 DNA: TGCGCCAGCAGCCAAGATCGGGAACACCCGAACACCGGGGAGCTGTTTTTT
D gene: NA; CDR3 length: 13; J gene: TRBJ2-7; V gene: TRBV5-1; clone size: NA; CDR3 protein: CASSFSGVHEQYF; CDR3 DNA: TGCGCCAGCAGCTTTTCGGGAGTCCACGAGCAGTACTTC
D gene: TRBD1; CDR3 length: 14; J gene: TRBJ1-2; V gene: TRBV5-3; clone size: NA; CDR3 protein: CARRAGQGIGGYTF; CDR3 DNA: TGTGCCAGAAGGGCGGGACAGGGGATCGGCGGCTACACCTTC
D gene: NA; CDR3 length: 14; J gene: TRBJ1-5; V gene: TRBV6-5; clone size: NA; CDR3 protein: CASSYSSGGQPQHF; CDR3 DNA: TGTGCCAGCAGTTACTCGTCCGGGGGTCAGCCCCAGCATTTT
D gene: NA; CDR3 length: 16; J gene: TRBJ1-1; V gene: TRBV4-3; clone size: once; CDR3 protein: CASSQDLEGVTTEAFF; CDR3 DNA: TGCGCCAGCAGCCAAGATCTTGAGGGGGTCACCACTGAAGCTTTCTTT
D gene: TRBD1; CDR3 length: 16; J gene: TRBJ2-3; V gene: TRBV5-1; clone size: NA; CDR3 protein: CASSLTGDRAQDTQYF; CDR3 DNA: TGCGCCAGCAGCTTGACGGGGGACAGGGCGCAGGATACGCAGTATTTT
D gene: TRBD1; CDR3 length: 14; J gene: TRBJ1-5; V gene: TRBV2; clone size: NA; CDR3 protein: CASRGGQGYQPQHF; CDR3 DNA: TGTGCCAGCAGGGGGGGACAGGGTTATCAGCCCCAGCATTTT
D gene: NA; CDR3 length: 12; J gene: TRBJ2-1; V gene: TRBV27; clone size: NA; CDR3 protein: CASSFLKNEQFF; CDR3 DNA: TGTGCCAGCAGTTTTCTAAAGAATGAGCAGTTCTTC
D gene: NA; CDR3 length: 14; J gene: TRBJ1-1; V gene: TRBV11-2; clone size: NA; CDR3 protein: CASSLAPGDTEAFF; CDR3 DNA: TGTGCCAGCAGTCTGGCCCCGGGGGACACTGAAGCTTTCTTT
D gene: NA; CDR3 length: 13; J gene: TRBJ2-7; V gene: TRBV4-1; clone size: NA; CDR3 protein: CASSEARSGEQYF; CDR3 DNA: TGCGCCAGCAGCGAGGCGAGGTCGGGGGAGCAGTACTTC
D gene: NA; CDR3 length: 14; J gene: TRBJ2-7; V gene: TRBV7-6; clone size: NA; CDR3 protein: CASSLKQGGYEQYF; CDR3 DNA: TGTGCCAGCAGCTTAAAACAGGGTGGGTACGAGCAGTACTTC
D gene: NA; CDR3 length: 13; J gene: TRBJ1-3; V gene: TRBV7-2; clone size: once; CDR3 protein: CASSSTSGNTIYF; CDR3 DNA: TGTGCCAGCAGTTCTACGAGTGGAAACACCATATATTTT
D gene: NA; CDR3 length: 13; J gene: TRBJ2-5; V gene: TRBV6-5; clone size: NA; CDR3 protein: CASCLITGETQYF; CDR3 DNA: TGTGCCAGCTGCTTAATAACCGGGGAGACCCAGTACTTC
D gene: NA; CDR3 length: 16; J gene: TRBJ2-3; V gene: TRBV4-1; clone size: NA; CDR3 protein: CASSRPPAGLGDTQYF; CDR3 DNA: TGCGCCAGCAGCCGTCCCCCGGCGGGCCTCGGGGATACGCAGTATTTT
D gene: NA; CDR3 length: 15; J gene: TRBJ2-2; V gene: TRBV19; clone size: NA; CDR3 protein: CASSLRFPNTGELFF; CDR3 DNA: TGTGCCAGTAGTCTTCGGTTCCCCAACACCGGGGAGCTGTTTTTT
D gene: TRBD2; CDR3 length: 13; J gene: TRBJ2-3; V gene: TRBV28; clone size: once; CDR3 protein: CASTYGGADTQYF; CDR3 DNA: TGTGCCAGCACCTACGGGGGGGCAGATACGCAGTATTTT
D gene: NA; CDR3 length: 13; J gene: TRBJ1-2; V gene: TRBV10-3; clone size: once; CDR3 protein: CAITAEANYGYTF; CDR3 DNA: TGTGCCATCACAGCCGAGGCTAACTATGGCTACACCTTC
D gene: NA; CDR3 length: 13; J gene: TRBJ2-7; V gene: TRBV28; clone size: NA; CDR3 protein: CASTTGLPYEQYF; CDR3 DNA: TGTGCCAGCACGACGGGACTGCCCTACGAGCAGTACTTC
D gene: TRBD1; CDR3 length: 15; J gene: TRBJ1-2; V gene: TRBV5-8; clone size: NA; CDR3 protein: CASRRYRGREYGYTF; CDR3 DNA: TGTGCCAGCCGACGTTACAGGGGAAGGGAGTATGGCTACACCTTC
D gene: NA; CDR3 length: 18; J gene: TRBJ1-2; V gene: TRBV4-2; clone size: NA; CDR3 protein: CASSQASNSGFANYGYTF; CDR3 DNA: TGTGCCAGCAGCCAGGCTTCAAACAGCGGATTCGCTAACTATGGCTACACCTTC
D gene: NA; CDR3 length: 14; J gene: TRBJ1-1; V gene: TRBV30; clone size: few; CDR3 protein: CAWSGGTTHTEAFF; CDR3 DNA: TGTGCCTGGAGTGGGGGGACTACCCACACTGAAGCTTTCTTT